A single sample is the source of the 14 T cell receptor beta chains below, sequenced in a study of blood T cell repertoires in COVID-19. The protocol was immunoSEQ multiplex PCR, while the TCRdb copy is restricted to in-frame clones and leaves out a portion. The sample has 250,000 or so clones; about 90% are singletons. Sequenced input: peripheral blood. The receptor set was obtained from a woman between 55 and 75 years old with acute or convalescent COVID-19.

The chain links TRBV19 to TRBJ1-2, with TRBD1 matching 7 bases. The germline gives CDR1 LNHDA, CDR2 SQIVND (reference sequence). V dropped 7 bases and J dropped 4; count of bases not matched to a gene: 6. The CDR3 totals 13 residues. CDR3 coding DNA: TGTGCCAGTACCCAGCGACAGGGCTATGGCTACACCTTC. Its translation: CASTQRQGYGYTF. Based on the CDR3 plus reference TRBV19 and TRBJ1-2, the full variable domain is DGGITQSPKYLFRKEGQNVTLSCEQNLNHDAMYWYRQDPGQGLRLIYYSQIVNDFQKGDIAEGYSVSREKKESFPLTVTSAQKNPTAFYLCASTQRQGYGYTFGSGTRLTVV.

DNA for the CDR3: TGTGCCAGCAGTGTTGTCCTAGCGGGGCGGGAGCAGTTCTTC. Translation gives CASSVVLAGREQFF. The chain is built from TRBV2 and TRBJ2-1; 9 bases map to TRBD2. Trimming cost V 4 bases and J 10 bases; bases outside gene matches: 8. The germline gives CDR1 SNHLY, CDR2 FYNNEI. The CDR3 is 14 residues long.

The chain uses TRBV4-1 and TRBJ2-7; 11 nucleotides align to TRBD2. This CDR3 region has 15 residues. Germline CDR1 MGHRA, CDR2 YSYEKL. V dropped 0 bases and J dropped 4; count of bases not matched to a gene: 2. CDR3 region: CASSQDTSGRYEQYF. The CDR3 bases are TGCGCCAGCAGCCAAGACACTAGCGGGAGATACGAGCAGTACTTC.

The V gene is TRBV3-1 (or the pseudogene TRBV3-2), the J gene TRBJ1-3; D gene unclear. V dropped 0 bases and J dropped 0 bases, with 6 bases sitting between them. CDR1 and CDR2 (germline): LGHDT, YNNKEL (reference sequence). This CDR3 is built from 15 residues. The CDR3 region has the DNA TGTGCCAGCAGCCAAGACTTGAGCTCTGGAAACACCATATATTTT. It translates to CASSQDLSSGNTIYF.

At least ten counts were recorded for this clone. The chain carries TRBV19 and TRBJ1-5; 9 bases match TRBD1. V lost 7 bases to trimming and J lost 4 bases; unmatched junction nucleotides: 11. Germline V gene lookup returns CDR1 LNHDA and CDR2 SQIVND (reference sequence). This CDR3 has 16 amino acids. Here the CDR3 DNA reads TGTGCCAGTAAAGGAAGAGGACAGGGGCTTAATCAGCCCCAGCATTTT. Its protein product is CASKGRGQGLNQPQHF.

This rearrangement joins TRBV12-3 or TRBV12-4 to TRBJ2-7; perhaps TRBD2 as D (5 bases). CDR3 length: 13 residues. V lost 6 bases, J lost 4 bases, and 13 bases lay in between. The CDR3 loop is CASSPAEGYEQYF. The CDR3 nucleotides are TGTGCCAGCAGCCCGGCTGAGGGATACGAGCAGTACTTC.

V is TRBV6-2 or TRBV6-3 and J is TRBJ2-1; D may be TRBD1 (6 bases). Looked up from germline, CDR1 is MNHEY and CDR2 is SVGEGT. CDR3 length equals 16 residues. Trimming removed 0 bases at V and 0 bases at J, with 9 bases between. This chain's CDR3 is CASSYSGGHSYNEQFF. Written as DNA, the CDR3 is TGTGCCAGCAGTTACTCTGGGGGACACTCCTACAATGAGCAGTTCTTC.

There are a few counts of this clone. The genes are TRBV6-5 and TRBJ1-1, with TRBD1 as a possible D gene (6 bases). CDR3 length: 15 amino acids. The V end was cut by 10 bases, the J end by 0 bases, with 18 bases between. Germline-derived CDR1 and CDR2 are MNHEY and SVGAGI. The CDR3 region has the DNA TGTGCCACCAAACTCAGGGGCTACGTGAACACTGAAGCTTTCTTT. This translates into CATKLRGYVNTEAFF.

V is TRBV7-3 and J is TRBJ2-1; D unresolved. The CDR3 is 13 amino acids. Per germline, CDR1 SGHTA and CDR2 FQGTGA. V was trimmed by 2 bases and J by 5 bases, leaving 7 bases between them. CDR3 DNA sequence: TGTGCCAGCAGCTTAGGTCTACACAATGAGCAGTTCTTC. Protein sequence: CASSLGLHNEQFF.

This chain links TRBV30 with TRBJ2-2; D is unresolved. This CDR3 region has 14 residues. V dropped 4 bases and J dropped 6 bases, with 15 bases sitting between them. Germline CDR1 GTSNPN, CDR2 SVGIG (reference sequence). CDR3 amino acids: CAWKRANIPGELFF. DNA of the CDR3: TGTGCCTGGAAACGCGCGAATATTCCCGGGGAGCTGTTTTTT.

This clone was counted a few times. This sequence joins TRBV12-3 or TRBV12-4 and TRBJ1-6; D is ambiguous. This CDR3 region has 13 residues. Trimming cost V 5 bases and J 4 bases, with 6 bases left between them. CDR3 in DNA: TGTGCCAGCAGTGGGAGTTATAATTCACCCCTCCACTTT. It encodes CASSGSYNSPLHF.

This clone was recorded only once. This chain uses TRBV11-3 with TRBJ2-3; TRBD1 aligns across 9 bases. The CDR3 is 16 amino acids. Trimming cost V 1 base and J 3 bases; bases outside gene matches: 5. CDR1 is SGHNT, CDR2 YENEEA, per germline. The CDR3 DNA sequence: TGTGCCAGCAGCTTAGGAACAGGGGGCAAGACAGATACGCAGTATTTT. The encoded protein is CASSLGTGGKTDTQYF.

This chain uses TRBV15 with TRBJ1-1; D might be TRBD1 (5 bases). This CDR3 contains 18 residues. The V gene's germline CDR1 is LNHNV and CDR2 YYDKDF (reference sequence). With 0 bases removed from V and 3 bases from J, the gap between germline ends came to 20 bases. The CDR3 loop reads CATSRDLGGIVLYTEAFF. The CDR3, as DNA: TGTGCCACCAGCAGAGATCTGGGGGGAATTGTGCTGTACACTGAAGCTTTCTTT.

The chain has TRBV6-1 and TRBJ2-1; D not certain. Looked up from germline, CDR1 is MNHNS and CDR2 is SASEGT. The V and J ends lost 5 bases and 8 bases respectively, with 7 bases between them. This CDR3 is built from 11 residues. The CDR3 DNA reads as TGTGCCAGCAGTCCCCGGGATGAGCAGTTCTTC. This codes for CASSPRDEQFF.